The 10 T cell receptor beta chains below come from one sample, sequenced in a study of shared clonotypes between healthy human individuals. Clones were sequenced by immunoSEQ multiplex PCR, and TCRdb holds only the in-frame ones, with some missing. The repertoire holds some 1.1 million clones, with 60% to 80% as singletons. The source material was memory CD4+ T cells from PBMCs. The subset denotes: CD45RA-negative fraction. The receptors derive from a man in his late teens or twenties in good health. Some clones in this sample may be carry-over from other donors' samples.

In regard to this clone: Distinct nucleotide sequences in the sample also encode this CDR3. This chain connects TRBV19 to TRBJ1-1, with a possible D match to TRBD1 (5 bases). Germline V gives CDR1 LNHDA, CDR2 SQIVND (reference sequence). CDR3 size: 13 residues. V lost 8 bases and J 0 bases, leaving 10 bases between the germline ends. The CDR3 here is CASGQGLNTEAFF. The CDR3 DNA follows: TGTGCCAGTGGGCAGGGTCTGAACACTGAAGCTTTCTTT.

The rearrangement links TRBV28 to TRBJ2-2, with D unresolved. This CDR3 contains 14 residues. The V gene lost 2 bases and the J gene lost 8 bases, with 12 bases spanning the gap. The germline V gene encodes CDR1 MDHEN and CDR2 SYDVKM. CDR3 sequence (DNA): TGTGCCAGCAGTTTAATACTGGGTCGGGGGGAGCTGTTTTTT. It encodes CASSLILGRGELFF. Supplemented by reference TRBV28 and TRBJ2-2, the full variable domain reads DVKVTQSSRYLVKRTGEKVFLECVQDMDHENMFWYRQDPGLGLRLIYFSYDVKMKEKGDIPEGYSVSREKKERFSLILESASTNQTSMYLCASSLILGRGELFFGEGSRLTVL.

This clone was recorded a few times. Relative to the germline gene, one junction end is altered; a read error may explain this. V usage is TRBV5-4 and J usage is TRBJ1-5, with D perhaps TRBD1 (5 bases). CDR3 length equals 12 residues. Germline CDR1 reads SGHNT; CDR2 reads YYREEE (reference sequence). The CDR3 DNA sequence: TGTGCCAGCAGCTTGGACAACCGGGACTTCCAATTT. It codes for CASSLDNRDFQF.

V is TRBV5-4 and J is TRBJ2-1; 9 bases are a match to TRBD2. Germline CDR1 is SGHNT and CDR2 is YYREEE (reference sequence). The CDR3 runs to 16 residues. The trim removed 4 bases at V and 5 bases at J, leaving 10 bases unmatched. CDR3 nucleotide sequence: TGTGCCAGCAGCCCCCGTCCGGGCGGGAGGGACAATGAGCAGTTCTTC. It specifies CASSPRPGGRDNEQFF.

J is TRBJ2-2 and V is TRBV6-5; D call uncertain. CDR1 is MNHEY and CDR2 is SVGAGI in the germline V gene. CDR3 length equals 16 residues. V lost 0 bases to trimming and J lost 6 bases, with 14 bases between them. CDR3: CASSYSFRVGSGELFF. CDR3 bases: TGTGCCAGCAGTTACTCGTTTCGGGTGGGGTCCGGGGAGCTGTTTTTT.

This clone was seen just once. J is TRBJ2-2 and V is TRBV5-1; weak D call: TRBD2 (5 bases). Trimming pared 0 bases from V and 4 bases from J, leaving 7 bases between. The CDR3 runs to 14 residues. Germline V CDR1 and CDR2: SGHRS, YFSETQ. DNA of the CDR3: TGCGCCAGCAGCTTGGGGAGCGGCACCGGGGAGCTGTTTTTT. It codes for CASSLGSGTGELFF.

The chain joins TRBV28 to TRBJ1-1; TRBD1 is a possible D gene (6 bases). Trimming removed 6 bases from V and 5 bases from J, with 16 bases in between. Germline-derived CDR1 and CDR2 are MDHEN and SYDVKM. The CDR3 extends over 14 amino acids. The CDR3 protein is CASSFRNRDTEAFF. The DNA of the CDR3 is TGTGCCAGCAGCTTCAGGAACAGGGATACTGAAGCTTTCTTT.

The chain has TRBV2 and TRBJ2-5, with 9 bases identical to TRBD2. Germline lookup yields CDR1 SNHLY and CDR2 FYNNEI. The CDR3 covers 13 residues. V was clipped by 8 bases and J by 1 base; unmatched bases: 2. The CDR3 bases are TGTGCCAGCGTACTAGCGGGCCAAGAGACCCAGTACTTC. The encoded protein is CASVLAGQETQYF. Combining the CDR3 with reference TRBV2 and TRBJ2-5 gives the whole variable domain EPEVTQTPSHQVTQMGQEVILRCVPISNHLYFYWYRQILGQKVEFLVSFYNNEISEKSEIFDDQFSVERPDGSNFTLKIRSTKLEDSAMYFCASVLAGQETQYFGPGTRLLVL.

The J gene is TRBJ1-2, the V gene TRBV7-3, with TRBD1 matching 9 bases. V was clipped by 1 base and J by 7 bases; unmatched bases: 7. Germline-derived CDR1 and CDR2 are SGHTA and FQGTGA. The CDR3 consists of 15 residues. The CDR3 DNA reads TGTGCCAGCAGCTTAAGGGACAGGGATTCATCTGGCTACACCTTC. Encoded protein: CASSLRDRDSSGYTF.

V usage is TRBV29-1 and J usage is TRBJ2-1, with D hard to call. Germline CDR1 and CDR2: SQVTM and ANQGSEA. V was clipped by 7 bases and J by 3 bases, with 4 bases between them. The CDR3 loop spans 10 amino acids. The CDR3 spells CSAYYNEQFF. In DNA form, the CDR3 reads TGCAGCGCCTACTACAATGAGCAGTTCTTC.